A selection of T cell receptor beta chains follows, all from one sample in a study of tumor-infiltrating T cells and Merkel cell polyomavirus. Clones were sequenced by immunoSEQ multiplex PCR, and TCRdb holds only the in-frame ones, with some missing. The sample consists of around 3,100 clones, approximately 85% of them appearing once. The sequenced sample was tumor tissue. The source of these receptors is a man aged 50 to 59 with Merkel cell carcinoma. Both conserved end residues are part of each CDR3. Each record gives: CDR3 protein, CDR3 DNA, clone size, J gene, V gene, D gene. The D gene is left open where the match is weak. Expanded clones are given a class, and other clones once, few, many or no size at all.

CASRPGQNCEKLFF	TGTGCCAGCAGACCGGGACAAAACTGCGAAAAACTGTTTTTT	.	TRBJ1-4	TRBV21-1	.
CASSSPPSNEQFF	TGTGCCAGCAGTTCGCCACCGAGCAATGAGCAGTTCTTC	once	TRBJ2-1	TRBV27	.
CASSTGTGGYTAYEQFF	TGTGCCAGTAGCACCGGGACAGGGGGCTACACTGCGTATGAGCAGTTCTTC	.	TRBJ2-1	TRBV19	TRBD1
CASKRIGGTEAFF	TGTGCCAGCAAGAGGATAGGAGGCACTGAAGCTTTCTTT	few	TRBJ1-1	TRBV25-1	.
CASSSTPGQYNSPLHF	TGTGCCAGTAGTTCGACGCCGGGACAGTATAATTCACCCCTCCACTTT	.	TRBJ1-6	TRBV19	TRBD1
CASRRGFLDNQPQHF	TGTGCCAGCAGACGAGGGTTTCTCGACAATCAGCCCCAGCATTTT	once	TRBJ1-5	TRBV28	.
CASSLAIGNQPQHF	TGTGCCAGCAGCTTGGCCATCGGGAATCAGCCCCAGCATTTT	.	TRBJ1-5	TRBV5-8	.
CASSLIMAGSYSPLHF	TGTGCCAGCAGTTTGATTATGGCAGGGTCCTATTCACCCCTCCACTTT	.	TRBJ1-6	TRBV5-6	.
CASSLGTGVREKLFF	TGTGCCAGCAGCTTAGGGACAGGGGTAAGGGAAAAACTGTTTTTT	.	TRBJ1-4	TRBV7-9	TRBD1
CSVEELASGGLNEQFF	TGCAGCGTTGAAGAGTTGGCTAGCGGGGGCCTCAATGAGCAGTTCTTC	.	TRBJ2-1	TRBV29-1	TRBD2
CASSSGQGNTEAFF	TGTGCCAGCAGCAGTGGACAGGGGAATACTGAAGCTTTCTTT	.	TRBJ1-1	TRBV7-9	TRBD1
CASILPGTEAFF	TGTGCCAGCATCCTTCCGGGTACTGAAGCTTTCTTT	.	TRBJ1-1	TRBV6-1	.
CASIRLAGFFDEQFF	TGTGCCAGCATCCGTCTAGCGGGGTTTTTCGATGAGCAGTTCTTC	few	TRBJ2-1	TRBV6-5	TRBD2
CASGNGADTEAFF	TGTGCCAGCGGGAATGGGGCGGACACTGAAGCTTTCTTT	.	TRBJ1-1	TRBV6-6	.
CASSNRPSGTSTDTQYF	TGTGCCAGTAGTAACAGACCTAGCGGGACTAGCACAGATACGCAGTATTTT	.	TRBJ2-3	TRBV19	TRBD2
CASNEGNTEAFF	TGTGCCAGCAACGAGGGGAACACTGAAGCTTTCTTT	.	TRBJ1-1	TRBV6-6	.
CASRGGEKLFF	TGTGCCAGCAGGGGGGGGGAAAAACTGTTTTTT	.	TRBJ1-4	TRBV6-6	.
CASRSRGSGANVLTF	TGTGCCAGTAGGAGCAGGGGATCAGGGGCCAACGTCCTGACTTTC	.	TRBJ2-6	TRBV19	.
CASRRGHDNSPLHF	TGTGCCAGCAGACGCGGACACGATAATTCACCCCTCCACTTT	.	TRBJ1-6	TRBV7-6	.
CAWTRGGSVFVTEAFF	TGTGCCTGGACCAGGGGCGGGTCGGTTTTTGTTACTGAAGCTTTCTTT	.	TRBJ1-1	TRBV30	.
CASSLSIPSTDTQYF	TGTGCCAGCAGTCTAAGTATCCCCAGCACAGATACGCAGTATTTT	.	TRBJ2-3	TRBV28	.
CASSYQGAYGNTIYF	TGTGCCAGCAGTTACCAGGGGGCTTATGGAAACACCATATATTTT	.	TRBJ1-3	TRBV6-5	TRBD1
CASSILRGRGEVGPEDEQFF	TGTGCCAGTAGTATACTCAGGGGCCGGGGCGAGGTAGGCCCGGAGGATGAGCAGTTCTTC	.	TRBJ2-1	TRBV19	.
CAWRAGTSQQETQYF	TGTGCCTGGAGAGCGGGGACTAGCCAACAAGAGACCCAGTACTTC	.	TRBJ2-5	TRBV30	TRBD2
CASSEARAAGSHNEQFF	TGTGCCAGCAGTGAAGCGAGGGCGGCGGGTTCTCACAATGAGCAGTTCTTC	.	TRBJ2-1	TRBV2	.
CASTQGRGHTIYF	TGTGCCAGCACCCAGGGTAGGGGGCACACCATATATTTT	.	TRBJ1-3	TRBV6-6	TRBD1
CASGLAGGTSEETQYF	TGTGCCAGCGGACTAGCGGGGGGTACAAGCGAGGAGACCCAGTACTTC	few	TRBJ2-5	TRBV6-6	TRBD2
CAISDGGHSMNTEAFF	TGTGCCATCAGTGACGGCGGACACTCTATGAACACTGAAGCTTTCTTT	.	TRBJ1-1	TRBV10-3	.
CATRATGVYTEAFF	TGTGCCACCCGGGCGACAGGGGTTTACACTGAAGCTTTCTTT	.	TRBJ1-1	TRBV19	TRBD1
CASSLGGAHQPQHF	TGTGCCAGCAGCTTGGGGGGCGCTCATCAGCCCCAGCATTTT	.	TRBJ1-5	TRBV5-4	.
CASSPTSSNEQFF	TGTGCCAGCAGCCCGACTAGCAGCAATGAGCAGTTCTTC	once	TRBJ2-1	TRBV7-9	TRBD2
CASSEMGPNTEAFF	TGTGCCAGCAGTGAGATGGGGCCGAACACTGAAGCTTTCTTT	.	TRBJ1-1	TRBV2	.
CASSEVRPWETQYF	TGTGCCAGCAGTGAAGTCAGGCCGTGGGAGACCCAGTACTTC	.	TRBJ2-5	TRBV2	.
CASSQGQNYGYTF	TGCGCCAGCAGCCAAGGCCAGAACTATGGCTACACCTTC	.	TRBJ1-2	TRBV4-3	.
CAKSVSRQSRANVLTF	TGTGCCAAATCAGTGAGTAGACAAAGTCGGGCCAACGTCCTGACTTTC	.	TRBJ2-6	TRBV7-5	.
CASSRIQGEKLFF	TGTGCCAGCAGCCGGATTCAGGGTGAAAAACTGTTTTTT	.	TRBJ1-4	TRBV7-2	.
CASRTTSGAYNEQFF	TGTGCCAGCAGAACAACTAGCGGGGCGTACAATGAGCAGTTCTTC	.	TRBJ2-1	TRBV2	TRBD2
CASSSYRANTEAFF	TGTGCCAGCAGCTCCTACAGGGCCAACACTGAAGCTTTCTTT	.	TRBJ1-1	TRBV7-6	.
CSVTDRVGPQHF	TGCAGCGTTACAGACAGGGTGGGGCCCCAGCATTTT	.	TRBJ1-5	TRBV29-1	TRBD1
CAWSLQGAKDYGYTF	TGTGCCTGGAGCCTACAGGGGGCTAAGGACTATGGCTACACCTTC	.	TRBJ1-2	TRBV30	TRBD1
CTALQQGPYYGYTF	TGCACGGCCCTCCAACAGGGACCTTACTATGGCTACACCTTC	.	TRBJ1-2	TRBV29-1	.
CASGLLDGSSYNEQFF	TGTGCTAGTGGTTTGCTAGACGGGAGCTCCTACAATGAGCAGTTCTTC	few	TRBJ2-1	TRBV12-5	.